The 24 T cell receptor beta chains below come from one sample, sequenced in a study of response to subunit inactivated influenza vaccine. From the RT-PCR reads, TCRdb called clonotypes with MiXCR, one entry per CDR3 protein. Of fewer than 800,000 distinct CDR3 sequences listed, around 14% were seen once; the top ten hold approximately 10%. The sample consisted of PBMCs from blood, taken 12 days after vaccination. These receptors were collected from a man aged 45-65 years who received an inactivated influenza vaccine.

The rearrangement uses TRBV6-1 and TRBJ2-7; 10 bases are shared with TRBD1. Germline lookup yields CDR1 MNHNS and CDR2 SASEGT. J lost 4 bases, V lost 4 bases, and 4 bases had no gene match. The CDR3 runs to 14 residues. Written as DNA, the CDR3 is TGTGCCAGCAGTGGGACAGGGGGGCTTTACGAGCAGTACTTC. Translated, it gives CASSGTGGLYEQYF.

This clonotype has just a few counts. V is TRBV5-5 and J is TRBJ2-1; a possible D gene is TRBD2 (5 bases). CDR1 and CDR2 (germline): SGHKS, YYEKEE (reference sequence). The CDR3 has 15 residues. V lost 7 bases, J lost 0 bases, and 14 bases lay in between. The CDR3 loop is CASAVEGLSYNEQFF. The CDR3 DNA reads TGTGCCAGCGCGGTTGAGGGCCTCTCCTACAATGAGCAGTTCTTC.

This clonotype was observed at least ten times. The chain is built from TRBV5-1 and TRBJ2-1; D may be TRBD1 or TRBD2 (6 bases each). From germline, CDR1 is SGHRS and CDR2 YFSETQ. The CDR3 spans 15 residues. V was shortened by 4 bases and J by 4 bases, with 15 bases between the two germline ends. The CDR3 protein is CASSRGGGGYNEQFF. CDR3 DNA: TGCGCCAGCAGCCGCGGAGGGGGAGGTTACAATGAGCAGTTCTTC.

The J gene is TRBJ1-1, the V gene TRBV29-1; D is possibly TRBD1 (5 bases). V lost 5 bases and J 5 bases, leaving 12 bases between the germline ends. Germline V gene data show CDR1 as SQVTM and CDR2 as ANQGSEA. The CDR3 has 12 residues. CDR3 sequence reads: CSVPSRQTEAFF. DNA of the CDR3: TGCAGCGTTCCATCCAGACAGACTGAAGCTTTCTTT.

This sequence joins TRBV5-1 and TRBJ1-1; weak D call: TRBD1 (5 bases). The CDR3 runs 16 residues. Germline loops: CDR1 SGHRS, CDR2 YFSETQ. The V end was cut by 0 bases, the J end by 1 base, with 13 bases between. CDR3 nucleotide sequence: TGCGCCAGCAGCTTGGCAGTAGGACAATCGAACACTGAAGCTTTCTTT. This translates into CASSLAVGQSNTEAFF.

The chain has TRBV19 and TRBJ2-5; 14 positions match TRBD2. J gave up 2 bases and V 10 bases, and 6 bases lay outside the gene matches. This CDR3 comprises 15 residues. Per germline, CDR1 LNHDA and CDR2 SQIVND (reference sequence). This chain's CDR3 is CATGLAGVWQETQYF. CDR3 nucleotide sequence: TGTGCCACGGGACTAGCGGGAGTCTGGCAAGAGACCCAGTACTTC.

This clonotype has at least ten counts. The rearrangement joins TRBV6-2 or TRBV6-3 to TRBJ2-5; D is ambiguous. The germline V and J ends were trimmed by 5 bases and 4 bases, with 8 bases remaining between them. The CDR3 totals 12 residues. Germline CDR1 MNHEY, CDR2 SVGEGT. Here the CDR3 reads CASSPWGETQYF. The CDR3 DNA reads TGTGCCAGCAGTCCTTGGGGAGAGACCCAGTACTTC.

J is TRBJ1-2 and V is TRBV6-1; TRBD1 matches at 11 bases. CDR1 is MNHNS and CDR2 is SASEGT in the germline V gene. V dropped 4 bases and J dropped 6; count of bases not matched to a gene: 10. The CDR3 sequence is 16 residues long. The CDR3 nucleotides are TGTGCCAGCAGTGGAAGGACAGGGGGCAGGGGAGATGGCTACACCTTC. It translates to CASSGRTGGRGDGYTF.

This clonotype was picked up a small number of times. J is TRBJ2-1 and V is TRBV4-1; 7 positions agree with TRBD2. The CDR3 sequence is 14 residues long. Germline V CDR1 and CDR2: MGHRA, YSYEKL. Trimming removed 2 bases from V and 5 bases from J; junction bases left unmatched: 3. CDR3 amino acids: CASSQQRGDNEQFF. As DNA, the CDR3 is TGCGCCAGCAGCCAACAGCGGGGAGACAATGAGCAGTTCTTC.

The chain carries TRBV2 and TRBJ2-7, with D tentatively TRBD2 (6 bases). The ends were cut back, 4 bases at V and 6 bases at J, with 16 bases in the middle. The CDR3 runs to 14 residues. CDR1 SNHLY and CDR2 FYNNEI come from the germline V gene. The chain's CDR3 is CASSGGAGPPEQYF. The DNA for the CDR3 is TGTGCCAGCAGTGGAGGAGCGGGCCCGCCCGAGCAGTACTTC.

The chain joins TRBV20-1 to TRBJ2-2; no reliable D call. With 7 bases removed from V and 4 bases from J, the gap between germline ends came to 7 bases. The CDR3 loop spans 11 amino acids. Germline V gene lookup returns CDR1 DFQATT and CDR2 SNEGSKA (reference sequence). The CDR3, as DNA: TGCAGTGTAAAGTCCACCGGGGAGCTGTTTTTT. Protein sequence: CSVKSTGELFF.

There are a few counts of this clonotype. The chain uses TRBV15 and TRBJ2-1; 10 nucleotides line up with TRBD2. CDR1 is LNHNV and CDR2 is YYDKDF in the germline V gene (reference sequence). CDR3 length: 15 amino acids. V gave up 4 bases and J gave up 7 bases; unmatched junction bases: 7. The CDR3 spells CATSTSSGRGNEQFF. The DNA of the CDR3 is TGTGCCACCAGCACGTCTAGCGGGAGAGGGAATGAGCAGTTCTTC.

In the case of this clonotype: One base away lies a much larger clone, so this may be a sequencing read error. This chain uses TRBV11-2 with TRBJ2-5, with D unresolved. The CDR3 is made up of 11 amino acids. The V gene's germline CDR1 is SGHAT and CDR2 FQNNGV. V dropped 2 bases and J dropped 5 bases, with 3 bases sitting between them. The CDR3 protein is CASSLPETQYF. CDR3 nucleotide sequence: TGTGCCAGCAGCTTACCGGAGACCCAGTACTTC.

This clonotype was picked up a small number of times. V usage is TRBV20-1 and J usage is TRBJ2-1, with D perhaps matching TRBD2 (5 bases). This CDR3 is 14 amino acids long. Trimming shortened V by 5 bases and J by 1 base, and 12 bases separated the two germline ends. Germline V lookup: CDR1 DFQATT, CDR2 SNEGSKA (reference sequence). CDR3 coding DNA: TGCAGTGCTCGGCGGGTAGATTCCTACAATGAGCAGTTCTTC. As protein: CSARRVDSYNEQFF.

V is TRBV14 and J is TRBJ2-5; tentative D call: TRBD2 (6 bases). V lost 5 bases and J lost 5, with 18 bases in between. The CDR3 is made up of 15 amino acids. Germline V gives CDR1 SGHDN, CDR2 FVKESK. CDR3 protein: CASSVRVFSGETQYF. CDR3 nucleotide sequence: TGTGCCAGCAGCGTACGCGTTTTTAGCGGTGAGACCCAGTACTTC. The whole variable domain, remainder taken from reference TRBV14 and TRBJ2-5, is EAGVTQFPSHSVIEKGQTVTLRCDPISGHDNLYWYRRVMGKEIKFLLHFVKESKQDESGMPNNRFLAERTGGTYSTLKVQPAELEDSGVYFCASSVRVFSGETQYFGPGTRLLVL.

This clonotype was counted many times. The rearrangement links TRBV12-3 or TRBV12-4 to TRBJ2-2; a weak D match, TRBD1 (5 bases). V was clipped by 6 bases and J by 0 bases, with 8 bases between them. The CDR3 totals 14 residues. CDR3 in DNA: TGTGCCAGCAGGGTAGGGGCGAACACCGGGGAGCTGTTTTTT. Translation: CASRVGANTGELFF.

The sample holds a few counts of this clonotype. The rearrangement links TRBV29-1 to TRBJ1-2; possibly TRBD1 for D (5 bases). CDR1 is SQVTM, CDR2 ANQGSEA, per germline. Deletions cut 3 bases from V and 5 bases from J, with 10 bases between. The CDR3 is 12 residues long. The CDR3 here is CSVETDSYGYTF. CDR3 in DNA: TGCAGCGTTGAGACCGACAGTTATGGCTACACCTTC.

The V and J genes are TRBV29-1 and TRBJ2-1, with D uncertain. CDR3 size: 12 residues. V was trimmed by 1 base and J by 7 bases, leaving 8 bases between them. The germline V gene has CDR1 SQVTM and CDR2 ANQGSEA. The CDR3 protein is CSVEGTVNEQFF. CDR3 DNA sequence: TGCAGCGTTGAAGGCACAGTTAATGAGCAGTTCTTC.

The chain combines TRBV5-6 with TRBJ2-2, with D possibly TRBD2 on 7 matching bases. Germline CDR1 and CDR2: SGHDT and YYEEEE. Trimming pared 4 bases from V and 5 bases from J, leaving 18 bases between. The CDR3 is 16 amino acids. CDR3 sequence reads: CASSGGGRGRTGELFF. CDR3 nucleotides: TGTGCCAGCAGCGGAGGGGGGAGGGGACGTACCGGGGAGCTGTTTTTT.

This chain connects TRBV28 to TRBJ1-2, with TRBD1 matching over 12 bases. Germline CDR1 reads MDHEN; CDR2 reads SYDVKM. This CDR3 region has 14 residues. The V gene end was trimmed by 8 bases and the J gene end by 7 bases; junction bases not matched to a gene: 8. CDR3 sequence reads: CASGGQGAKGGYTF. Here the CDR3 DNA reads TGTGCCAGCGGGGGACAGGGGGCGAAGGGTGGCTACACCTTC.

This clonotype has a count of ten or more. This chain links TRBV5-1 with TRBJ1-1; D is undetermined. Trimming pared 0 bases from V and 2 bases from J, leaving 8 bases between. Germline loops: CDR1 SGHRS, CDR2 YFSETQ. The CDR3 extends over 14 amino acids. The CDR3 loop is CASSLGPGNTEAFF. In nucleotides, the CDR3 is TGCGCCAGCAGCTTGGGTCCGGGAAACACTGAAGCTTTCTTT.

This clonotype was detected only a few times. The chain employs TRBV15 and TRBJ1-4, with D possibly matching TRBD1 (6 bases). The CDR3 extends over 13 amino acids. Germline V gene lookup returns CDR1 LNHNV and CDR2 YYDKDF (reference sequence). Trimming stripped 5 bases from V and 8 bases from J, with 12 bases between. This CDR3 reads CATSGGRGEKLFF. The CDR3 coding sequence is TGTGCCACCAGCGGGGGGCGAGGAGAAAAACTGTTTTTT.

This clonotype has only a few counts. The J gene is TRBJ1-2, the V gene TRBV6-5; the match to TRBD1 covers 11 bases. The germline CDR1 and CDR2 sequences are MNHEY and SVGAGI. This CDR3 has 16 amino acids. J gave up 6 bases and V 4 bases, and 10 bases lay outside the gene matches. CDR3 DNA sequence: TGTGCCAGCAGTTCTCCAAGGGACAGGGGGAGGGATGGCTACACCTTC. Translation gives CASSSPRDRGRDGYTF.

This clonotype was counted a few times. This chain connects TRBV20-1 to TRBJ2-3; D not certain. Trimming took off 5 bases at V and 6 bases at J, with 9 bases between the two ends. The CDR3 is 11 amino acids. The V gene's germline CDR1 is DFQATT and CDR2 SNEGSKA (reference sequence). The CDR3 sequence is CSASAPDTQYF. The CDR3 DNA reads as TGCAGTGCTTCCGCTCCGGATACGCAGTATTTT.